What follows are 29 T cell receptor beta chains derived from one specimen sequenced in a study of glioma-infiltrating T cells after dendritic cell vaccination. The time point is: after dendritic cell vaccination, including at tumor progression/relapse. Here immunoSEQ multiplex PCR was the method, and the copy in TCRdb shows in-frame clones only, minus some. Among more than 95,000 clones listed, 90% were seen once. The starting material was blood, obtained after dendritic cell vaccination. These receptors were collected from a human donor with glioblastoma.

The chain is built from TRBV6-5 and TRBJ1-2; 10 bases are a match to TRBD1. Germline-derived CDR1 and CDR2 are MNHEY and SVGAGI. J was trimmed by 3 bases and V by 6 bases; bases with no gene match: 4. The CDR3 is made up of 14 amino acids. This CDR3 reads CASSRQGADYGYTF. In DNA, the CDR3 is TGTGCCAGCAGCCGACAGGGGGCGGACTATGGCTACACCTTC.

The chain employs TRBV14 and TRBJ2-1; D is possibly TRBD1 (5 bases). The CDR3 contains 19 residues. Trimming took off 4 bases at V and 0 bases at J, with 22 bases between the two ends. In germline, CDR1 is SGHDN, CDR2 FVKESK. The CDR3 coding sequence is TGTGCCAGCAGCCTAATTAGGTGGCAGGGCCCTAGCTCCTACAATGAGCAGTTCTTC. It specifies CASSLIRWQGPSSYNEQFF.

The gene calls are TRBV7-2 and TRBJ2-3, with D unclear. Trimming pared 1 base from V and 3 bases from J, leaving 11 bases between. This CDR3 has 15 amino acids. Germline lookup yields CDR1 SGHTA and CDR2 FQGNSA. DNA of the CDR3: TGTGCCAGCAGCTTAGGACCCTCTAGTACAGATACGCAGTATTTT. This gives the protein CASSLGPSSTDTQYF.

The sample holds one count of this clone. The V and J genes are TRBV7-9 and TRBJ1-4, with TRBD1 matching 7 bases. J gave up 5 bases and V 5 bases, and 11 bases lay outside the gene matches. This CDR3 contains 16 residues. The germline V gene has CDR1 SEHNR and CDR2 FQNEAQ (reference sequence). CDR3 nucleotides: TGTGCCAGCAGCACCCGAAGGGACAGCGAAAATGAAAAACTGTTTTTT. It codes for CASSTRRDSENEKLFF.

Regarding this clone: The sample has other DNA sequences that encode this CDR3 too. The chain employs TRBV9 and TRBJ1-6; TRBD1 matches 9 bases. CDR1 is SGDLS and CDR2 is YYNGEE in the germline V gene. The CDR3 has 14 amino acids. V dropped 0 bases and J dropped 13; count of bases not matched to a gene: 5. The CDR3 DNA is TGTGCCAGCAGCGTAGTGGGACAGGGTTCCCCCCTCCACTTT. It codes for CASSVVGQGSPLHF.

The CDR3 coding sequence is TGCAGCGTTGAAGATGGGGGGGGAACTGAAGCTTTCTTT. Translation gives CSVEDGGGTEAFF. V usage is TRBV29-1 and J usage is TRBJ1-1, with a possible D match to TRBD1 (5 bases). Per germline, CDR1 SQVTM and CDR2 ANQGSEA. Trimming stripped 0 bases from V and 5 bases from J, with 10 bases between. CDR3 length: 13 residues.

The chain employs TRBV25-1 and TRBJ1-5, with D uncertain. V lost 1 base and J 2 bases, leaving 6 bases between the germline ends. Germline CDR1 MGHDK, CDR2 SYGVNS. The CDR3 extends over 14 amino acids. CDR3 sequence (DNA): TGTGCCAGCAGTGAATCCGGGGGCAATCAGCCCCAGCATTTT. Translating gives CASSESGGNQPQHF.

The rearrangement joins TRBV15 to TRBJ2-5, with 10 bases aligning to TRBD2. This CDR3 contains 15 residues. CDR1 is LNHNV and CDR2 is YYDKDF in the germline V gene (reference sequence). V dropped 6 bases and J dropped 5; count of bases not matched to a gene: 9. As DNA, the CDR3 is TGTGCCACCAGTGGGCTAGCGGGGGCAGGGGAGACCCAGTACTTC. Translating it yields CATSGLAGAGETQYF. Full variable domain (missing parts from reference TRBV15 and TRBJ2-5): DAMVIQNPRYQVTQFGKPVTLSCSQTLNHNVMYWYQQKSSQAPKLLFHYYDKDFNNEADTPDNFQSRRPNTSFCFLDIRSPGLGDTAMYLCATSGLAGAGETQYFGPGTRLLVL.

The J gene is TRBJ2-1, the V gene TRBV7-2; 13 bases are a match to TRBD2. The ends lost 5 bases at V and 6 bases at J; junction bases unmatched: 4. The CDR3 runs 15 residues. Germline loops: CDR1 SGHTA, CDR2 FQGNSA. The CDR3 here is CASSPGLAGINEQFF. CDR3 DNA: TGTGCCAGCAGCCCGGGACTAGCGGGGATCAATGAGCAGTTCTTC.

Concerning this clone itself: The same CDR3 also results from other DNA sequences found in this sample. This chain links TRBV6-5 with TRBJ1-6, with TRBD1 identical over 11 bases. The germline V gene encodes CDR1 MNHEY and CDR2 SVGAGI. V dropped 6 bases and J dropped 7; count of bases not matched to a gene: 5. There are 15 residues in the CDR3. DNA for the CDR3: TGTGCCAGCAGCCGCGGGACAGGGGGAAATTCACCCCTCCACTTT. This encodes CASSRGTGGNSPLHF.

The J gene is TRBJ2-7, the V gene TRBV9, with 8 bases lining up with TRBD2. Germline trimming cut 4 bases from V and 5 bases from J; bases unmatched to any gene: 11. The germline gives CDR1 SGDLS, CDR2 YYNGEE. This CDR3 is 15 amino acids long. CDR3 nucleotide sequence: TGTGCCAGCAGCCCTAGGAGCGGGAGTAACCACGAGCAGTACTTC. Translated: CASSPRSGSNHEQYF.

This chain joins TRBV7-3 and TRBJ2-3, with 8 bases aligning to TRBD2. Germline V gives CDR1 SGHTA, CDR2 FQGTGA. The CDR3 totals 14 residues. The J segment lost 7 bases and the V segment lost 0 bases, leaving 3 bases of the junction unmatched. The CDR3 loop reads CASSLTSGSNTQYF. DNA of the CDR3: TGTGCCAGCAGCTTAACGAGCGGGAGCAATACGCAGTATTTT.

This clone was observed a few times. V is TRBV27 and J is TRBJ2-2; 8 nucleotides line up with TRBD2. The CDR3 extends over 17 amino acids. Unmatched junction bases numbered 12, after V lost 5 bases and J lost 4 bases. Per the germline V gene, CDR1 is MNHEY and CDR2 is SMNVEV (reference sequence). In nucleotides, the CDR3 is TGTGCCAGCAGTCTCCTCGGGGCGGGAGGCCCCACCGGGGAGCTGTTTTTT. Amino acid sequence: CASSLLGAGGPTGELFF.

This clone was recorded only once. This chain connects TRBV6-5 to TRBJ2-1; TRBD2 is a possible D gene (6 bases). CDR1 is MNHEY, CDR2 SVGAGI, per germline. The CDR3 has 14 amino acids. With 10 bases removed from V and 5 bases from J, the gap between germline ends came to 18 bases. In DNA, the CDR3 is TGTGCCACCGCAGCGACTAGAGGGAACAATGAGCAGTTCTTC. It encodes CATAATRGNNEQFF.

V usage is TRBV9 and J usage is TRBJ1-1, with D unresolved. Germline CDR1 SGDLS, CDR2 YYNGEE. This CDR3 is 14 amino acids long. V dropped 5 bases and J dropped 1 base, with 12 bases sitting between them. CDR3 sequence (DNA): TGTGCCAGCAGTGTTTTCGGTCAGAACACTGAAGCTTTCTTT. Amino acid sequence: CASSVFGQNTEAFF.

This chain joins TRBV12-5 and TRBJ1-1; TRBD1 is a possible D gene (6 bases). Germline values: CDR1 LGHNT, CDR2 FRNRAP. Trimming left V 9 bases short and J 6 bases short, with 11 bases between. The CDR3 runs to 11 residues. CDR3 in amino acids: CASTRGAEAFF. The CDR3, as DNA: TGTGCTAGCACCAGGGGAGCTGAAGCTTTCTTT.

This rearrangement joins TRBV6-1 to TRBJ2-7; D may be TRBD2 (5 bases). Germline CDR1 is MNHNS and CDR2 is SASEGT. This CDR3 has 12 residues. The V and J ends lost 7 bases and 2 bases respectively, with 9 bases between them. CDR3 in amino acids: CASTRETYEQYF. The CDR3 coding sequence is TGTGCCAGCACGAGGGAGACCTACGAGCAGTACTTC.

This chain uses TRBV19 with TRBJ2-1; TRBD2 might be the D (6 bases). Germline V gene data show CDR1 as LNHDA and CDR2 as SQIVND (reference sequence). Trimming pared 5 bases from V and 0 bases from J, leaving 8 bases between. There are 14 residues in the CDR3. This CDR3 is CASSGDSSYNEQFF. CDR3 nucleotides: TGTGCCAGTAGTGGGGACTCCTCCTACAATGAGCAGTTCTTC.

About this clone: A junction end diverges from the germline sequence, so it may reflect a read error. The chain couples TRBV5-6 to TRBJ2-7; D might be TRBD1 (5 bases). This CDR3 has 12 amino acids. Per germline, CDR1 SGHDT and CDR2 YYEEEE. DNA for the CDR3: TGTGCCAGCAGCTTGGGCAGGGCAACCTGGCGCTTC. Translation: CASSLGRATWRF.

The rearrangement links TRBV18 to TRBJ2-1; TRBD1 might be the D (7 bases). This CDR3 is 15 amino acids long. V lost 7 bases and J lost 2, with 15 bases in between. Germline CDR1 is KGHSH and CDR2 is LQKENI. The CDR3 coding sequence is TGTGCCAGCTTACCGCGGGACAGCGCCTACAATGAGCAGTTCTTC. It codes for CASLPRDSAYNEQFF.

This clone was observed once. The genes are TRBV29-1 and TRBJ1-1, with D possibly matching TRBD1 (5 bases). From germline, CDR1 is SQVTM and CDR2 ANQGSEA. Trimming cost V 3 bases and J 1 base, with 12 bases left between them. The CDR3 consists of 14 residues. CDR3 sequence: CSVDMGGRNTEAFF. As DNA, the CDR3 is TGCAGCGTTGACATGGGGGGGAGGAACACTGAAGCTTTCTTT.

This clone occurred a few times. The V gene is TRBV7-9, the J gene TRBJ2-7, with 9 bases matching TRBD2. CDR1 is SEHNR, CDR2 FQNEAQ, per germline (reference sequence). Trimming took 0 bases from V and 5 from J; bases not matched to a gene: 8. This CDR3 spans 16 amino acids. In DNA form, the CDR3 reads TGTGCCAGCAGCTTAGCGGGCGGGAGGGCCCTGGACGAGCAGTACTTC. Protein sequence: CASSLAGGRALDEQYF.

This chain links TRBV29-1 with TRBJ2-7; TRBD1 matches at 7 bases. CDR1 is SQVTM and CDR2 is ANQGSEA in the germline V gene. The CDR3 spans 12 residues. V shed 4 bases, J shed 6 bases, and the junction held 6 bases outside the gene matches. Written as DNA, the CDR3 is TGCAGCGTTGGACAGGGAGTGGGCGAGCAGTACTTC. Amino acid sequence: CSVGQGVGEQYF.

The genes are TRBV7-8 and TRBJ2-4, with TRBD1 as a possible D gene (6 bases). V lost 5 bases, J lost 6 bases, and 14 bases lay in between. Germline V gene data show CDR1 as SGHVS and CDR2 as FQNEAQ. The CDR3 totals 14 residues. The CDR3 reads CASSPQDRRNIQYF. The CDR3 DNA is TGTGCCAGCAGCCCCCAGGACAGAAGAAACATTCAGTACTTC. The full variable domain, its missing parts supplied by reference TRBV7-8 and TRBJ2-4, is GAGVSQSPRYKVAKRGQDVALRCDPISGHVSLFWYQQALGQGPEFLTYFQNEAQLDKSGLPSDRFFAERPEGSVSTLKIQRTQQEDSAVYLCASSPQDRRNIQYFGAGTRLSVL.

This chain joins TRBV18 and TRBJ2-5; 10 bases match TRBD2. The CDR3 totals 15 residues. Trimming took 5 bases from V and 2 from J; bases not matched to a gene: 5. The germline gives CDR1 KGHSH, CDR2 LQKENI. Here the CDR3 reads CASSTTSGFQETQYF. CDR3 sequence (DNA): TGTGCCAGCTCAACGACTAGCGGGTTTCAAGAGACCCAGTACTTC.

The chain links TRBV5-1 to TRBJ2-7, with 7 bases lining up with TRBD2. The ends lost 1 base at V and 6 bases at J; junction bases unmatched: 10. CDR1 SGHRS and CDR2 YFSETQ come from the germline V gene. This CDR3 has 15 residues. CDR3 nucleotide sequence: TGCGCCAGCAGCTTGAGGGTGGGAGGGCCTATCGAGCAGTACTTC. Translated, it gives CASSLRVGGPIEQYF.

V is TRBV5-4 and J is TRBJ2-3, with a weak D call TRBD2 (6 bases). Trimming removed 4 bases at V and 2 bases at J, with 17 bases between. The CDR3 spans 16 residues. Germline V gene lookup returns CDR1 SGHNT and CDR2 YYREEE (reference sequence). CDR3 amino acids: CASSLGRAGFTDTQYF. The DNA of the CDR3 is TGTGCCAGCAGCCTAGGCCGTGCGGGGTTCACAGATACGCAGTATTTT.

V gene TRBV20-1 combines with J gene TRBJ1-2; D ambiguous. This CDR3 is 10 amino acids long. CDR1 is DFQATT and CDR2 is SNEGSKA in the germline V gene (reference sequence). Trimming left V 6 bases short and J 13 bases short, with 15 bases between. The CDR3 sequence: CSAPWVTPTF. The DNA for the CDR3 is TGCAGTGCCCCGTGGGTGACACCCACCTTC.

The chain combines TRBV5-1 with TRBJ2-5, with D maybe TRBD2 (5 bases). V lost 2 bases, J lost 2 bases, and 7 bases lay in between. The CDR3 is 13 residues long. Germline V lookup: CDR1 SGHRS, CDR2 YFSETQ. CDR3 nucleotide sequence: TGCGCCAGCAGCTTTGCGGGTCAAGAGACCCAGTACTTC. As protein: CASSFAGQETQYF.